The following is a TCR beta chain sequence with its context. The source of the sample is a study of blood T cell repertoires in COVID-19. Overall study context: Samples taken during acute and convalescent COVID-19 were collected in the United States, Italy and Spain. PBMCs, B-cell-depleted T cells, or T cells were the source of the cDNA or gDNA that made up the material.

This CDR3 region has 15 residues. CDR1 and CDR2 (germline): MDHEN, SYDVKM. The ends lost 3 bases at V and 1 base at J; junction bases unmatched: 6. Generated by immunoSEQ multiplex PCR, the TCRdb table keeps only in-frame clones and is missing some. The sample comprises tens of thousands of clones, roughly 79% of which are singletons, and roughly 5% rests with the top ten. The chain links TRBV28 to TRBJ2-7, with 7 bases that match TRBD1. Sequencing used peripheral blood. This clonotype originated in a human donor in a cohort sampled during active COVID-19. The CDR3 region has the DNA TGTGCCAGCAGTTTTTGGGGACAGCGATCCTACGAGCAGTACTTC. This gives the protein CASSFWGQRSYEQYF.